Below, one TCR beta chain is given with its context. Its antigen is unknown. It has no much larger one-base neighbor in the sample; base qualities were not kept. The instrument was an Illumina NovaSeq 6000. Using 5'RACE with constant-segment primers, TCRalpha and TCRbeta cDNA libraries were constructed, with sample barcodes and unique molecular identifiers added in the process. RNA was extracted from every sample with Trizol reagent. Libraries were amplified in two PCR steps, with a second sample barcode and Illumina TruSeq adapters added in the second step. Sequencing of the libraries was done on an Illumina NovaSeq, producing 2 x 150 bp paired-end reads. Processing in the source paper ran as follows. The reads were demultiplexed and collapsed into UMI-guided consensus sequences using migec v1.2.7. Using mixcr v2.1.11, UMI consensuses were aligned to TRA and TRB V and J templates and then assembled into clonotypes. A clonotype was counted as expanded or contracted only if both edgeR and NoisET called the change significant, with noise models trained on biological replicates. For edgeR calls, a false discovery rate-adjusted p below 0.01 and a log2 fold-change threshold of 1 were applied. As an exploratory analysis of dynamics, max-normalized trajectories of the 1000 most abundant clonotypes were examined by PCA with hierarchical clustering. The CD4 or CD8 phenotype of responding clones was assigned using the separately sequenced CD4+ and CD8+ repertoires. TCRdb trimmed the raw reads at Q25, called clones with MiXCR and kept productive beta chains. A single entry per CDR3 protein holds the most common genes and DNA from its merged rows. The V and J calls and clone size come from TCRdb's table, not from the authors' own analysis. The sample includes roughly 400,000 distinct CDR3 sequences, with 16% observed a single time. Of the sample, roughly a fifth falls within the top ten clones.

Its CDR3 holds 11 amino acids, cysteine through phenylalanine. Only the CDR3 region is kept as DNA, spanning 33 bases read in frame from base 1. The CDR1 and CDR2 encoded by the germline V gene (reference sequence) are WNHNN and SYGVQD. A distance of 8 bases separates the germline ends of V and J, which lose 4 bases and 10 bases respectively. This sample was taken from a study of T-cell memory formation after mild COVID-19 (dated by TCRdb to the early 2020s). In terms of the full investigation: Most TCR sequence clusters were specific to one of the two donors. In a couple of donors, T-cell clones that expanded and contracted after mild COVID-19 were tracked by sequencing TCRalpha and TCRbeta repertoires over time. The cohort comprised two young, previously healthy adult volunteers, one female and one male. What the authors observed across the whole study: Only a couple of mild cases were covered by the study, and larger cohorts that include severe cases with pre-infection samples were considered necessary. Clones that contracted from day 15 to 85 showed balanced CD4/CD8 phenotypes, whereas a second wave of clones that expanded from day 15 to 37 leaned towards CD4+. Some responding clones were found in pre-infection memory, which suggests that pre-existing cross-reactive memory T cells took part in the SARS-CoV-2 response. The second-wave clones that peaked on day 37 were not confirmed to be SARS-CoV-2 specific. Contracting CD4+ clones appeared mostly in the CM and EM memory subsets, whereas CD8+ clones were enriched in EMRA.

PBMCs were isolated by Ficoll-Paque density gradient centrifugation. The V and J segments used are TRBV10-1 and TRBJ1-5; a confident D gene designation cannot be given. Sequencing was done on a sample of PBMCs or a T cell subset sorted from them (not recorded which). This receptor was taken from a man aged 18 to 30 who had mild COVID-19 (a few samples of this study predate the infection). The sample titles of this study are shuffled in the database, so cell type and time point are left out; the donor was told from shared clones. The bases read TGCGCCAGCAGTGGGCCCACTCCCCAGCATTTT. It encodes CASSGPTPQHF.